A selection of T cell receptor beta chains follows, all from one sample in a study of glioma-infiltrating T cells after dendritic cell vaccination. This table comes from immunoSEQ multiplex PCR, and its TCRdb copy is limited to in-frame clones, with some not included. The sample records around 92,000 clones, 80% being singletons. The sequencing here drew on blood, taken after dendritic cell vaccination. The receptors shown here come from a human donor with glioblastoma. The CDR3 runs from the conserved cysteine through the conserved F or W. The order of the fields is J gene, D gene, clone size, V gene, CDR3 protein, CDR3 DNA. D genes are given only for firm matches. A row's size may be missing; if present it is once, few, many or a size class.

J: TRBJ1-1; D: .; size: once; V: TRBV18; CDR3: CASSPPGGGTEAFF; DNA: TGTGCCAGCTCACCACCGGGGGGAGGAACTGAAGCTTTCTTT
J: TRBJ2-7; D: .; size: .; V: TRBV6-6; CDR3: CASGGGRVNYEQYF; DNA: TGTGCCAGCGGCGGTGGCAGGGTTAACTACGAGCAGTACTTC
J: TRBJ2-1; D: .; size: .; V: TRBV7-9; CDR3: CASSPVLALSSYNEQFF; DNA: TGTGCCAGCAGCCCTGTACTAGCCTTGAGCTCCTACAATGAGCAGTTCTTC
J: TRBJ2-7; D: .; size: .; V: TRBV11-2; CDR3: CASSFGLAPSYEQYF; DNA: TGTGCCAGCAGCTTCGGGCTAGCTCCGTCCTACGAGCAGTACTTC
J: TRBJ2-3; D: TRBD2; size: .; V: TRBV9; CDR3: CASSFTGTSGTDTQYF; DNA: TGTGCCAGCAGCTTCACCGGGACTAGCGGCACAGATACGCAGTATTTT
J: TRBJ1-1; D: .; size: .; V: TRBV29-1; CDR3: CSVEDPGGAEAFF; DNA: TGCAGCGTTGAAGATCCGGGGGGGGCTGAAGCTTTCTTT
J: TRBJ2-5; D: .; size: .; V: TRBV5-5; CDR3: CASSFNRETQYF; DNA: TGTGCCAGCAGCTTTAACAGGGAGACCCAGTACTTC
J: TRBJ1-2; D: .; size: .; V: TRBV5-4; CDR3: CASSLENNYGYTF; DNA: TGTGCCAGCAGCTTAGAGAATAACTATGGCTACACCTTC
J: TRBJ1-1; D: .; size: .; V: TRBV5-1; CDR3: CASSLKQNTEAFF; DNA: TGCGCCAGCAGCTTGAAACAGAACACTGAAGCTTTCTTT
J: TRBJ1-4; D: .; size: .; V: TRBV29-1; CDR3: CSVAQQGGEKLFF; DNA: TGCAGCGTTGCCCAACAGGGCGGTGAAAAACTGTTTTTT
J: TRBJ2-7; D: .; size: .; V: TRBV30; CDR3: CACQQGHGSEQYF; DNA: TGTGCCTGCCAACAGGGCCACGGTAGCGAGCAGTACTTC
J: TRBJ2-5; D: TRBD2; size: .; V: TRBV7-2; CDR3: CASSFASGGAFETQYF; DNA: TGTGCCAGCAGCTTTGCTAGCGGGGGGGCCTTTGAGACCCAGTACTTC
J: TRBJ1-1; D: .; size: once; V: TRBV6-5; CDR3: CASSYSRVSEAFF; DNA: TGTGCCAGCAGTTACAGCCGGGTTTCAGAAGCTTTCTTT
J: TRBJ2-7; D: .; size: .; V: TRBV25-1; CDR3: CASSKVGVYEQYF; DNA: TGTGCCAGCAGCAAAGTAGGGGTTTACGAGCAGTACTTC
J: TRBJ2-7; D: .; size: .; V: TRBV7-2; CDR3: CASSPAYSYEQYF; DNA: TGTGCCAGCAGCCCCGCGTACTCCTACGAGCAGTACTTC
J: TRBJ2-3; D: .; size: .; V: TRBV9; CDR3: CASSNLLAAATDTQYF; DNA: TGTGCCAGCAGCAACTTACTAGCTGCGGCAACAGATACGCAGTATTTT
J: TRBJ2-3; D: TRBD2; size: .; V: TRBV2; CDR3: CARSGGWPDPDTQYF; DNA: TGTGCCAGAAGCGGGGGCTGGCCCGACCCAGATACGCAGTATTTT
J: TRBJ2-5; D: TRBD2; size: .; V: TRBV5-5; CDR3: CASSLAVGGEGQETQYF; DNA: TGTGCCAGCAGCTTGGCCGTGGGGGGGGAGGGCCAAGAGACCCAGTACTTC
J: TRBJ2-1; D: TRBD2; size: .; V: TRBV28; CDR3: CASSLAGAEYNEQFF; DNA: TGTGCCAGCAGTTTAGCGGGAGCGGAGTACAATGAGCAGTTCTTC
J: TRBJ1-1; D: .; size: .; V: TRBV5-3; CDR3: CARSLADGDLTEAFF; DNA: TGTGCCAGAAGCTTGGCTGACGGGGATCTGACTGAAGCTTTCTTT
J: TRBJ1-2; D: .; size: .; V: TRBV5-1; CDR3: CASSLVRGTNFYGYTF; DNA: TGCGCCAGCAGCTTGGTGCGGGGAACGAACTTCTATGGCTACACCTTC
J: TRBJ2-7; D: TRBD1; size: few; V: TRBV2; CDR3: CATGTADYEQYF; DNA: TGTGCCACCGGGACAGCAGACTACGAGCAGTACTTC
J: TRBJ2-7; D: TRBD2; size: .; V: TRBV6-5; CDR3: CASSYSPGGPWEQYF; DNA: TGTGCCAGCAGTTACTCGCCGGGAGGGCCTTGGGAGCAGTACTTC
J: TRBJ1-2; D: .; size: .; V: TRBV7-9; CDR3: CASSPADRYKGDGYTF; DNA: TGTGCCAGCAGCCCAGCGGACAGATATAAGGGGGATGGCTACACCTTC
J: TRBJ1-4; D: TRBD1; size: .; V: TRBV6-6; CDR3: CASRARTGSGEKLFF; DNA: TGTGCCAGCAGGGCCAGGACAGGGTCGGGTGAAAAACTGTTTTTT
J: TRBJ2-2; D: .; size: .; V: TRBV15; CDR3: CATRWHLTGELFF; DNA: TGTGCCACCAGGTGGCACCTCACCGGGGAGCTGTTTTTT
J: TRBJ2-7; D: .; size: .; V: TRBV4-1; CDR3: CAGSQDAATRSSEQYF; DNA: TGCGCCGGCAGCCAAGACGCCGCGACTAGAAGCTCCGAGCAGTACTTC
J: TRBJ2-1; D: .; size: .; V: TRBV5-1; CDR3: CASTLDSSYNEQFF; DNA: TGCGCCAGCACCTTGGACAGCTCCTACAATGAGCAGTTCTTC